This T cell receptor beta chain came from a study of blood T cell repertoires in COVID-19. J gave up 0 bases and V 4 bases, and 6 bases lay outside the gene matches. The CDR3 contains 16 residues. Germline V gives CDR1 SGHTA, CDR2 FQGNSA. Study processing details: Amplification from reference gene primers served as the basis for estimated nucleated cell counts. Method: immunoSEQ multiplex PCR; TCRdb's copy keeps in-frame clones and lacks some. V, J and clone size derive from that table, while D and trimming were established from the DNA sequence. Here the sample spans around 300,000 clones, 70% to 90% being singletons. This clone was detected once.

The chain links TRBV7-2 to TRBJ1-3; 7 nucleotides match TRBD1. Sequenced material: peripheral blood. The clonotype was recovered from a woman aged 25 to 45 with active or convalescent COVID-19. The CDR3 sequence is CASSSRRGDSGNTIYF. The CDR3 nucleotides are TGTGCCAGCAGCTCCCGCAGGGGGGACTCTGGAAACACCATATATTTT.